This TCR beta chain was captured by sequencing in a study of CD8 T cells in Susac syndrome. V shed 2 bases and J shed 3 bases, with 10 bases lying between them. The CDR3 totals 14 residues. Germline CDR1 MNHNS, CDR2 SASEGT. RNA totalling about 0.5 to 1 ug underwent reverse transcription with random hexamers. TCRdb itself ran the immunoSEQ multiplex PCR reads through MiXCR, one entry per CDR3 protein. The data hold roughly 190,000 distinct CDR3 sequences, with roughly nine tenths observed a single time. This sequence joins TRBV6-1 and TRBJ1-2; D is possibly TRBD1 (5 bases). The TCR comes from a human donor with Susac syndrome. The sample consisted of CD4+ T cells from PBMCs. The CDR3 DNA reads TGTGCCAGCAGTGAACGGGGCGCTGACTATGGCTACACCTTC. It encodes CASSERGADYGYTF.